This record concerns one T cell receptor beta chain sequence. The data belong to a study of CD8+CD57+ T cells in acquired aplastic anemia. Genomic DNA acted as the template from which TCR beta VDJ combination and CDR3 sequence profiling were carried out. Each CDR3 protein is one row after TCRdb ran MiXCR on the reads. The sample includes 150,000 to 200,000 distinct CDR3 sequences, around half of them seen just once. The CDR3 is 15 residues long. V lost 5 bases and J lost 0, with 8 bases in between. Germline V CDR1 and CDR2: LNHNV, YYDKDF (reference sequence). Those patients picked for sequencing had displayed CD8+CD57+ cell expansion on flow cytometry. No therapy had been given to the patients at the time of blood sampling.

The rearrangement uses TRBV15 and TRBJ1-6; D is undetermined. The sequence was collected from a human donor with aplastic anemia. The source material was sorted CD4+, CD8+, or CD8+CD57+ T cells (not recorded which) from PBMCs. The CDR3 DNA reads as TGTGCCACCAGCGCGCAAGGCTCCTATAATTCACCCCTCCACTTT. It codes for CATSAQGSYNSPLHF.